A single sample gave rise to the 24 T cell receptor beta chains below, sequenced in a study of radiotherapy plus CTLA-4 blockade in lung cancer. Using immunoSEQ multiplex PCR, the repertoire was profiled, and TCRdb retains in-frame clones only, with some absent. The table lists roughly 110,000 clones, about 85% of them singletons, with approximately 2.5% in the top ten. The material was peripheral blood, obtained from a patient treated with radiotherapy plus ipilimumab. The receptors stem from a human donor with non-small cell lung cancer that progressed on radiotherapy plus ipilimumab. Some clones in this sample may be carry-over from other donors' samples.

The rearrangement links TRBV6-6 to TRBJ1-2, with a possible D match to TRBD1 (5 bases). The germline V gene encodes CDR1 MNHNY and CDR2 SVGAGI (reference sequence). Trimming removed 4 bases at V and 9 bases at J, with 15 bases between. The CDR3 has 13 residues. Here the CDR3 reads CASSSPGEVRYTF. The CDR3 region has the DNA TGTGCCAGCAGTTCCCCGGGGGAAGTCCGCTACACCTTC.

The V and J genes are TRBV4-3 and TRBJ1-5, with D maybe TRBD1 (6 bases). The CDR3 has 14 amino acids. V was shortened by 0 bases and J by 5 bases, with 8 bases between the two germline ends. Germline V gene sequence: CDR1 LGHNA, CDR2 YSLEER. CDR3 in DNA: TGCGCCAGCAGCCAAGAACAGGGATATCAGCCCCAGCATTTT. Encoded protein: CASSQEQGYQPQHF.

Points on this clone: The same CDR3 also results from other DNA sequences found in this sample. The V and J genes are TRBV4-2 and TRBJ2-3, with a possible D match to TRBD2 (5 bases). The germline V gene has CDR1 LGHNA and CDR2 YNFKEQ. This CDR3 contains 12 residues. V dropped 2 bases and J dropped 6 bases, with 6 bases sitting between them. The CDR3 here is CASSQSGDTQYF. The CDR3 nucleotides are TGTGCCAGCAGCCAAAGCGGTGATACGCAGTATTTT.

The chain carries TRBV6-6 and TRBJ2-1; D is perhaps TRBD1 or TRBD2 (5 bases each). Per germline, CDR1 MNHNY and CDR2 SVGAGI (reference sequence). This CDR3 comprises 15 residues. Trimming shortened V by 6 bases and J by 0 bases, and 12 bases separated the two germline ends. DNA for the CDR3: TGTGCCAGCAGCCGAGGGGTCATCTCCTACAATGAGCAGTTCTTC. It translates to CASSRGVISYNEQFF.

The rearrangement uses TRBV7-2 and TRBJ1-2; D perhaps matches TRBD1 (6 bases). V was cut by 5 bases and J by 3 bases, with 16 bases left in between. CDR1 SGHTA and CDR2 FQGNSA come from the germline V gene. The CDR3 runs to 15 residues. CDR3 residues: CASSRMAGVHYGYTF. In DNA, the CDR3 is TGTGCCAGCAGCCGAATGGCAGGGGTTCACTATGGCTACACCTTC.

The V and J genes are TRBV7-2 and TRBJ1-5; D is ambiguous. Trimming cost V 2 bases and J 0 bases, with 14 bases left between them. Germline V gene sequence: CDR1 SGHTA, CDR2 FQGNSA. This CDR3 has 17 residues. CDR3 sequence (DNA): TGTGCCAGCAGCTTAAAGTATCGGGGTAATAGCAATCAGCCCCAGCATTTT. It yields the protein CASSLKYRGNSNQPQHF. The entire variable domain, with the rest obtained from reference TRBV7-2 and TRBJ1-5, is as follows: GAGVSQSPSNKVTEKGKDVELRCDPISGHTALYWYRQSLGQGLEFLIYFQGNSAPDKSGLPSDRFSAERTGGSVSTLTIQRTQQEDSAVYLCASSLKYRGNSNQPQHFGDGTRLSIL.

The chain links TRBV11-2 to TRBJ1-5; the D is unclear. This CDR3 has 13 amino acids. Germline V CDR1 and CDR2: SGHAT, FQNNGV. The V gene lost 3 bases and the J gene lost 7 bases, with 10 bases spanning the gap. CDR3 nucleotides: TGTGCCAGCAGCTTTGGAAAGGGACAGCCCCAGCATTTT. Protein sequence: CASSFGKGQPQHF.

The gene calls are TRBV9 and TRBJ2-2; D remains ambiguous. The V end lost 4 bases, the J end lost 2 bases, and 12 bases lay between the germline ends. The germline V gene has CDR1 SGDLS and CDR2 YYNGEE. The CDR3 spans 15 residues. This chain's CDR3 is CASSPPGGNTGELFF. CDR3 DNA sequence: TGTGCCAGCAGCCCACCGGGTGGTAACACCGGGGAGCTGTTTTTT.

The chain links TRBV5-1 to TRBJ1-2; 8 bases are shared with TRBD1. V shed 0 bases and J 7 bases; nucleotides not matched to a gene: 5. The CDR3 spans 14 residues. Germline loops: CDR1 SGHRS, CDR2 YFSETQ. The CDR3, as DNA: TGCGCCAGCAGCTTGGATCCCACAGGGGGTGGCTACACCTTC. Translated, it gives CASSLDPTGGGYTF. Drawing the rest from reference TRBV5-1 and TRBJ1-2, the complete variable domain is KAGVTQTPRYLIKTRGQQVTLSCSPISGHRSVSWYQQTPGQGLQFLFEYFSETQRNKGNFPGRFSGRQFSNSRSEMNVSTLELGDSALYLCASSLDPTGGGYTFGSGTRLTVV.

In DNA form, the CDR3 reads TGTGCCAGCAGCTTAGTACTAGCGGGGGGGCTAAAACCCACAGATACGCAGTATTTT. Translating it yields CASSLVLAGGLKPTDTQYF. The genes are TRBV7-8 and TRBJ2-3, with TRBD2 matching 13 bases. Germline V gene data show CDR1 as SGHVS and CDR2 as FQNEAQ. The CDR3 is 19 amino acids. V shed 1 base and J 2 bases; nucleotides not matched to a gene: 9.

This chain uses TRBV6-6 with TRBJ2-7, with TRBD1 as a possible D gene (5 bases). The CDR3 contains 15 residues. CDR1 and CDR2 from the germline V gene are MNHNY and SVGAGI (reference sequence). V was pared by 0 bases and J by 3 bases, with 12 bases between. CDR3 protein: CASSYSAGKGYEQYF. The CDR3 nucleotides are TGTGCCAGCAGTTACTCGGCAGGGAAGGGCTACGAGCAGTACTTC.

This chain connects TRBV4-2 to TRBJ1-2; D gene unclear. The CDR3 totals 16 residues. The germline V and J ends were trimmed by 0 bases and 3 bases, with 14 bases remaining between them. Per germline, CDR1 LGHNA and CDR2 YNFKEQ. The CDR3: CASSQDHSPDYYGYTF. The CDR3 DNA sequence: TGTGCCAGCAGCCAAGATCACAGCCCCGACTACTATGGCTACACCTTC.

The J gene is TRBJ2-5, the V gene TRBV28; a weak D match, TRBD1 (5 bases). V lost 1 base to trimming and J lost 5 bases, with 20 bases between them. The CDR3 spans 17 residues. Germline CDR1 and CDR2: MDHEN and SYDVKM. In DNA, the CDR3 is TGTGCCAGCAGTTTATACGGACCAGGGCGAGGTGCGGAGACCCAGTACTTC. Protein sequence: CASSLYGPGRGAETQYF.

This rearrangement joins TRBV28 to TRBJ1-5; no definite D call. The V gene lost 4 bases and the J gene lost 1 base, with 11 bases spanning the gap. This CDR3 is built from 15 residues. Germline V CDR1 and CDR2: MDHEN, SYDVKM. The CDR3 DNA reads TGTGCCAGCAGTTGGAATCAGGTGAGCAATCAGCCCCAGCATTTT. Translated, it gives CASSWNQVSNQPQHF.

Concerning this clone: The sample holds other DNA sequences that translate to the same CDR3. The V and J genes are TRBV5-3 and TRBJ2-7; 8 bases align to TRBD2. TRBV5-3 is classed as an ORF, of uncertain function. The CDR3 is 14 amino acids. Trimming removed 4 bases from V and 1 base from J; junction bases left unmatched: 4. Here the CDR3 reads CARSPAGGSYEQYF. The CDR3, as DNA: TGTGCCAGAAGCCCGGCGGGGGGTTCCTACGAGCAGTACTTC.

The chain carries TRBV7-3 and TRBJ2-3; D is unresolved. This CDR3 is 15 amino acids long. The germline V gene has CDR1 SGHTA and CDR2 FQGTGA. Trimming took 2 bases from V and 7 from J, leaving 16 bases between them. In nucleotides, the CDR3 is TGTGCCAGCAGCTTAGCCACAAACCCAGAAAATACGCAGTATTTT. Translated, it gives CASSLATNPENTQYF.

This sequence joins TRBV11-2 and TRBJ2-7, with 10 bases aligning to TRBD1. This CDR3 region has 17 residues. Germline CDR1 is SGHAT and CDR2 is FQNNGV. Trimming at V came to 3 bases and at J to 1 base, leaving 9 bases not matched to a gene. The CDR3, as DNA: TGTGCCAGCAGCTTCAGATATCCGGGACAGGGGTCCTACGAGCAGTACTTC. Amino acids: CASSFRYPGQGSYEQYF.

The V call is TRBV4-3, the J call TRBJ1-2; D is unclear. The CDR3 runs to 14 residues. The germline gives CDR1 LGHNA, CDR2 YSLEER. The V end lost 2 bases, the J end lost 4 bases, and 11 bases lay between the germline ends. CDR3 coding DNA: TGCGCCAGCAGCCAATCTTTTGAAGGCTATGGCTACACCTTC. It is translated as CASSQSFEGYGYTF.

The CDR3: CASSGTGGRQYEQYF. CDR3 coding DNA: TGTGCCAGCAGCGGGACAGGGGGCCGTCAGTACGAGCAGTACTTC. The V gene is TRBV6-1, the J gene TRBJ2-7; 12 bases match TRBD1. Losses at the gene ends were 6 bases for V and 4 bases for J; bases not matched to a gene: 7. The germline CDR1 and CDR2 sequences are MNHNS and SASEGT. The CDR3 has 15 amino acids.

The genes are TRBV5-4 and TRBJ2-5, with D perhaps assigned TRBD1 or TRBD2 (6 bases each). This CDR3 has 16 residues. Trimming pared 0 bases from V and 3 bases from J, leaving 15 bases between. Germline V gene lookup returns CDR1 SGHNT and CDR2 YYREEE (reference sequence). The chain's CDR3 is CASSLGGGSPEETQYF. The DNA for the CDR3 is TGTGCCAGCAGCTTGGGAGGGGGGAGCCCCGAAGAGACCCAGTACTTC.

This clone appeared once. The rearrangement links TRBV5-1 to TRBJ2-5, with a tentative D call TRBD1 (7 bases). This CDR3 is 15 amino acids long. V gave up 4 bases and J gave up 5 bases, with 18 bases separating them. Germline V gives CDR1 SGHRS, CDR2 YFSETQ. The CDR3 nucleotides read TGCGCCAGCAGCGGAGGGACAGACCTCCGGGAGACCCAGTACTTC. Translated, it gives CASSGGTDLRETQYF.

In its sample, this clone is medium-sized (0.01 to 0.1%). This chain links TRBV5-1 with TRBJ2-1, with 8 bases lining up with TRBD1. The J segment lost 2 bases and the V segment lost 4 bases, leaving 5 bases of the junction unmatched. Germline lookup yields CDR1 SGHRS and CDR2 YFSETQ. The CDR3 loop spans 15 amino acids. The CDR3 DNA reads TGCGCCAGCAGCATCCAACAGGGGGCCTACAATGAGCAGTTCTTC. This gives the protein CASSIQQGAYNEQFF. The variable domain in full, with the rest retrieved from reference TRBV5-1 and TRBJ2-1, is KAGVTQTPRYLIKTRGQQVTLSCSPISGHRSVSWYQQTPGQGLQFLFEYFSETQRNKGNFPGRFSGRQFSNSRSEMNVSTLELGDSALYLCASSIQQGAYNEQFFGPGTRLTVL.

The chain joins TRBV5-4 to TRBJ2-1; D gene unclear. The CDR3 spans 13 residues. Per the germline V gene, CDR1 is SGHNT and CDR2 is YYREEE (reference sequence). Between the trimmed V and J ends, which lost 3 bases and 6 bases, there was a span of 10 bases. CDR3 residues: CASSSDPFNEQFF. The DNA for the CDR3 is TGTGCCAGCAGCTCCGACCCTTTCAATGAGCAGTTCTTC.

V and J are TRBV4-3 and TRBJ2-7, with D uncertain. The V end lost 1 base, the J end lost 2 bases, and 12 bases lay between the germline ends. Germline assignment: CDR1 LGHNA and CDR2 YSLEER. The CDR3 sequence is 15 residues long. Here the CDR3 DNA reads TGCGCCAGCAGCCAAGTTTTCCCAGAAACCTACGAGCAGTACTTC. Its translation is CASSQVFPETYEQYF.